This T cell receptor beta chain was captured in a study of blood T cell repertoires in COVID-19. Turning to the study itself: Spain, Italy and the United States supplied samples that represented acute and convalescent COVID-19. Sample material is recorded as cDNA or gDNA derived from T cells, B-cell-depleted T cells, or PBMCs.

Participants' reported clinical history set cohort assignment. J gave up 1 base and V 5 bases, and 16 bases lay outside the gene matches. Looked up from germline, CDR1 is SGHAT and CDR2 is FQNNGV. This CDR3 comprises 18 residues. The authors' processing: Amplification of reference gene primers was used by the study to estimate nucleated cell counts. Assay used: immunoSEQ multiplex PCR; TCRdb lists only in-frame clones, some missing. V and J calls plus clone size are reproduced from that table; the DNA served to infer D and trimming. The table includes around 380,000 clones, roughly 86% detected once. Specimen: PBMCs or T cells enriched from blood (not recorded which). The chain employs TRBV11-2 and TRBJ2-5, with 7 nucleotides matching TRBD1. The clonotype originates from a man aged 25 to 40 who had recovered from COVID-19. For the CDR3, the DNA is TGTGCCAGCAGCCCTAGGGGGAACAGGGGAGCCCGCCAAGAGACCCAGTACTTC. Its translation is CASSPRGNRGARQETQYF.